Listed below are T cell receptor beta chains from one sample, sequenced in a study of Ad26.COV2.S vaccination and SARS-CoV-2 variants. The repertoire was sequenced with immunoSEQ multiplex PCR; TCRdb's copy has only in-frame clones and lacks some. The sample gives approximately 280,000 clones, roughly 86% of which show up once; approximately 3.4% is in the top ten. This specimen was peripheral blood, taken in a trial of Ad26.COV2.S vaccine versus placebo. The receptors stem from a person between 18 and 60 years old who received the Ad26.COV2.S COVID-19 vaccine or a placebo. The CDR3 runs from the conserved cysteine through the conserved F or W. D genes are given only for firm matches. Size tells how often a clone was seen (once, few, many) or the class of an expanded clone, and some rows leave it out.

V gene,D gene,J gene,clone size,CDR3 DNA,CDR3 protein
TRBV10-3,-,TRBJ1-2,-,TGTGCCATCAGTACCCTTGGGACTCCCGACCGGGGGGGCTACACCTTC,CAISTLGTPDRGGYTF
TRBV7-2,TRBD2,TRBJ2-5,once,TGTGCCAGCAGCTTAGGTAGCGGGGTCAGGGAGACCCAGTACTTC,CASSLGSGVRETQYF
TRBV7-2,TRBD2,TRBJ2-1,-,TGTGCCAGCAGCTTAACCAGCGGGGGGGCATATGAGCAGTTCTTC,CASSLTSGGAYEQFF
TRBV27,TRBD1,TRBJ1-1,-,TGTGCCAGCAGTCCCCTGGACAGGGTGAACACTGAAGCTTTCTTT,CASSPLDRVNTEAFF
TRBV3-1/TRBV3-2,-,TRBJ2-7,-,TGTGCCAGCAGCCAAGATCGAGAGCTCGAGCAGTACTTC,CASSQDRELEQYF
TRBV5-8,-,TRBJ2-7,once,TGTGCCAGCAGCTTGGCACCAGGGATTTCAAACGAGCAGTACTTC,CASSLAPGISNEQYF
TRBV7-9,-,TRBJ2-2,-,TGTGCCAGCAGGCCCGCGGACGGGGAGCTGTTTTTT,CASRPADGELFF
TRBV7-2,-,TRBJ2-1,-,TGTGCCAGCAGCTTAAAGGAGGGGGGTTACAATGAGCAGTTCTTC,CASSLKEGGYNEQFF
TRBV9,-,TRBJ1-2,-,TGTGCCAGCCGGCGAGACACTAACTATGGCTACACCTTC,CASRRDTNYGYTF
TRBV19,TRBD2,TRBJ2-1,-,TGTGCCAGTAGCCCCCTAGCGGGGGGATACAATGAGCAGTTCTTC,CASSPLAGGYNEQFF
TRBV9,TRBD1,TRBJ2-3,-,TGTGCCAGCACGGAGTTCGGACAGGTGACAGATACGCAGTATTTT,CASTEFGQVTDTQYF
TRBV7-9,-,TRBJ2-2,-,TGTGCCAGCGCATCCGGCGGGGGCAACACCGGGGAGCTGTTTTTT,CASASGGGNTGELFF
TRBV29-1,TRBD2,TRBJ2-3,-,TGCAGCGTTGAGGGGCTAGCGGGGGGTAGCACAGATACGCAGTATTTT,CSVEGLAGGSTDTQYF
TRBV2,-,TRBJ1-4,-,TGTGCCAGCAGGGACAGCAATAATGAAAAACTGTTTTTT,CASRDSNNEKLFF
TRBV24-1,TRBD2,TRBJ2-3,-,TGTGCCACCAGTGATCCAAGCGGGGGATATTCCACAGATACGCAGTATTTT,CATSDPSGGYSTDTQYF
TRBV7-9,-,TRBJ2-5,-,TGTGCCAGCAGCTTACACGGGGAACAGGTGGAGACCCAGTACTTC,CASSLHGEQVETQYF
TRBV11-2,TRBD1,TRBJ1-5,-,TGTGCCAGCAGCATAAGACAGGGACAAGCCCAAGGCAATCAGCCCCAGCATTTT,CASSIRQGQAQGNQPQHF
TRBV30,-,TRBJ1-3,-,TGTGCCTGTGTTCCCGGTGGCTCTGGAAACACCATATATTTT,CACVPGGSGNTIYF
TRBV18,-,TRBJ1-2,-,TGTGCCAGCTCACCACCGAGCACAGGGAAGGGGGGCTACACCTTC,CASSPPSTGKGGYTF
TRBV30,-,TRBJ2-3,-,TGTGCCTGGAGTGTGGTGAACACAGATACGCAGTATTTT,CAWSVVNTDTQYF
TRBV6-5,-,TRBJ1-2,-,TGTGCCAGCAGTTACCGCCCGGGGGGCGGAGGCTACACCTTC,CASSYRPGGGGYTF
TRBV3-1/TRBV3-2,-,TRBJ1-1,-,TGTGCCAGCAGCCATGTTAGGAATTTAAACACTGAAGCTTTCTTT,CASSHVRNLNTEAFF
TRBV4-3,-,TRBJ2-3,-,TGCGCCAGCAGCCAAGACGGGACCTCGAGAGATACGCAGTATTTT,CASSQDGTSRDTQYF
TRBV6-2/TRBV6-3,-,TRBJ2-7,few,TGTGCCAGCAGTTACTGGACTGGGGAGCAGTACTTC,CASSYWTGEQYF
TRBV7-9,-,TRBJ1-1,-,TGTGCCAGCAGCTTGGGACGGTTGAACACTGAAGCTTTCTTT,CASSLGRLNTEAFF
TRBV4-1,-,TRBJ2-6,-,TGCGCCAGCAGCCAAGGCCTTAAGGCTGGGGCCAACGTCCTGACTTTC,CASSQGLKAGANVLTF
TRBV6-1,-,TRBJ1-2,-,TGTGCCAGCAGTGAACTCGGACAGCGGATAACCTATGGCTACACCTTC,CASSELGQRITYGYTF
TRBV10-2,-,TRBJ2-3,-,TGCGCCAGCAAGAGGGGGGCGTTCGCAGATACGCAGTATTTT,CASKRGAFADTQYF
TRBV4-1,-,TRBJ1-3,-,TGCGCCAGCAGCCTTTGGTCGGGGCCTTTATCTGGAAACACCATATATTTT,CASSLWSGPLSGNTIYF
TRBV19,-,TRBJ2-3,once,TGTGCCAGTAGTATAGGGGGCAGGGATACGCAGTATTTT,CASSIGGRDTQYF
TRBV12-3/TRBV12-4,-,TRBJ1-2,once,TGTGCCAGCAGTTTTGTTACTAACTATGGCTACACCTTC,CASSFVTNYGYTF
TRBV5-1,-,TRBJ2-2,-,TGCGCCAGCAGCTTGGCTCCAGGGGACGCCGGGGAGCTGTTTTTT,CASSLAPGDAGELFF
TRBV27,-,TRBJ2-7,-,TGTGCCAGCAGACCGGTCGACAAGAGCTCCTACGAGCAGTACTTC,CASRPVDKSSYEQYF
TRBV5-1,-,TRBJ1-1,-,TGCGCCAGCAGCTTGGAAGTGAACACTGAAGCTTTCTTT,CASSLEVNTEAFF
TRBV5-1,-,TRBJ1-1,-,TGCGCCAGCAGCCACCCAGGGGTCGATGAAGCTTTCTTT,CASSHPGVDEAFF
TRBV11-2,-,TRBJ1-2,-,TGTGCCAGCAGCCGAGGGAGCATAAACTATGGCTACACCTTC,CASSRGSINYGYTF
TRBV5-5,TRBD2,TRBJ2-5,-,TGTGCCAGCAGCTCCGGCGGCCTAGCGGGGGGGCCACGTGAGACCCAGTACTTC,CASSSGGLAGGPRETQYF
TRBV11-2,TRBD2,TRBJ2-5,-,TGTGCCAGCAGCTCAGGGACTAGCGGGAGCACTAAAGAGACCCAGTACTTC,CASSSGTSGSTKETQYF
TRBV10-3,TRBD2,TRBJ2-5,-,TGTGCCATCAGTGTTTCAGCGGGGGTCCAAGAGACCCAGTACTTC,CAISVSAGVQETQYF
TRBV28,TRBD1,TRBJ2-6,-,TGTGCCACATACAGACCGACAGGGACCGGGGCCAACGTCCTGACTTTC,CATYRPTGTGANVLTF
TRBV2,TRBD1,TRBJ1-4,-,TGTGCCAGCATCATCGGGACAGGGGGCGAAAAACTGTTTTTT,CASIIGTGGEKLFF
TRBV28,-,TRBJ1-1,-,TGTGCCAGCAGCCCTACGGGGATGAACACTGAAGCTTTCTTT,CASSPTGMNTEAFF